The 30 T cell receptor beta chains below come from one sample, sequenced in a study of cytomegalovirus exposure and HLA in healthy donors. The PCR had 60 Vbeta and 13 Jbeta primers. The data were produced by immunoSEQ multiplex PCR, yet TCRdb's version contains in-frame clones alone and is incomplete. The data hold roughly 100,000 clones, with about four fifths observed a single time. The sample consisted of PBMCs. The receptor source for this set is a female donor in good health and CMV-seropositive.

The CDR3 loop reads CASSYSPGGNTGELFF. As DNA, the CDR3 is TGTGCCAGCAGTTACTCGCCCGGCGGGAACACCGGGGAGCTGTTTTTT. This chain uses TRBV6-5 with TRBJ2-2, with D unclear. CDR3 length: 16 amino acids. The germline V gene has CDR1 MNHEY and CDR2 SVGAGI. Trimming pared 0 bases from V and 1 base from J, leaving 9 bases between.

This clone was recorded once. The chain has TRBV4-1 and TRBJ2-5; the D gene is possibly TRBD1 (6 bases). This CDR3 spans 16 amino acids. Trimming shortened V by 4 bases and J by 2 bases, and 17 bases separated the two germline ends. CDR1 is MGHRA and CDR2 is YSYEKL in the germline V gene. The CDR3 DNA follows: TGCGCCAGCAGCCTATCACACAGGGCTATGCAAGAGACCCAGTACTTC. It specifies CASSLSHRAMQETQYF.

The rearrangement joins TRBV2 to TRBJ2-2; 7 positions agree with TRBD2. V lost 8 bases and J lost 4; bases outside the gene matches: 16. This CDR3 comprises 17 residues. Per the germline V gene, CDR1 is SNHLY and CDR2 is FYNNEI. CDR3 protein: CASCHSPRTRSTGELFF. The CDR3 nucleotides are TGTGCCAGCTGTCACTCACCCCGGACTAGGAGCACCGGGGAGCTGTTTTTT.

The rearrangement links TRBV6-5 to TRBJ2-7, with a possible D match to TRBD1 (5 bases). V gave up 1 base and J gave up 2 bases, with 15 bases separating them. Germline V gene lookup returns CDR1 MNHEY and CDR2 SVGAGI. CDR3 length: 16 residues. The CDR3, as DNA: TGTGCCAGCAGTTACTATCTAAAGCAGGGCACCTACGAGCAGTACTTC. Encoded protein: CASSYYLKQGTYEQYF.

This clone was found once. This rearrangement joins TRBV5-4 to TRBJ2-5, with TRBD2 identical over 8 bases. The CDR3 is made up of 16 amino acids. The V gene end was trimmed by 4 bases and the J gene end by 5 bases; junction bases not matched to a gene: 13. Germline V gene sequence: CDR1 SGHNT, CDR2 YYREEE (reference sequence). The CDR3 bases are TGTGCCAGCAGCCCTCCCGCGGGGGGCCCCTCCGAGACCCAGTACTTC. It is translated as CASSPPAGGPSETQYF.

The chain uses TRBV9 and TRBJ1-2, with D possibly being TRBD1 (5 bases). Per germline, CDR1 SGDLS and CDR2 YYNGEE. The CDR3 contains 14 residues. V lost 0 bases and J lost 3, with 9 bases in between. The chain's CDR3 is CASSVAGDYYGYTF. As DNA, the CDR3 is TGTGCCAGCAGCGTAGCTGGGGACTACTATGGCTACACCTTC.

This clone was detected once. The chain is built from TRBV6-1 and TRBJ1-2, with D possibly matching TRBD1 (6 bases). The CDR3 has 13 amino acids. Germline-derived CDR1 and CDR2 are MNHNS and SASEGT. Trimming took 4 bases from V and 4 from J, leaving 10 bases between them. The CDR3 reads CASSVDRTYGYTF. The CDR3 DNA follows: TGTGCCAGCAGTGTAGACAGGACCTATGGCTACACCTTC.

This chain uses TRBV1 with TRBJ1-1; the table's D call, TRBD1, was not checked against the DNA. TRBV1 is assigned pseudogene status. CDR3 size: 15 residues. The CDR3 loop is CTSSQGQGTNTEAFF. In nucleotides, the CDR3 is TGCACCAGCAGCCAAGGACAGGGGACTAACACTGAAGCTTTCTTT.

The chain uses TRBV29-1 and TRBJ1-1; no clear D gene. The germline V and J ends were trimmed by 1 base and 0 bases, with 9 bases remaining between them. The CDR3 is 14 amino acids. Germline-derived CDR1 and CDR2 are SQVTM and ANQGSEA. CDR3 sequence (DNA): TGCAGCGTTGAAGGGCAGCGACTGAACACTGAAGCTTTCTTT. Translating it yields CSVEGQRLNTEAFF.

CDR3: CASSLDTRSSYNEQFF. The CDR3 DNA reads TGCGCCAGCAGCTTGGATACGCGGAGCTCCTACAATGAGCAGTTCTTC. The V call is TRBV5-1, the J call TRBJ2-1; D gene ambiguous. The CDR3 is 16 residues long. The ends were cut back, 0 bases at V and 0 bases at J, with 10 bases in the middle. CDR1 and CDR2 (germline): SGHRS, YFSETQ.

The chain uses TRBV27 and TRBJ2-1, with a weak D call TRBD2 (6 bases). The V and J ends lost 5 bases and 2 bases respectively, with 10 bases between them. This CDR3 has 14 residues. CDR1 MNHEY and CDR2 SMNVEV come from the germline V gene (reference sequence). The CDR3 sequence: CASSTGVTYNEQFF. CDR3 coding DNA: TGTGCCAGCAGTACGGGAGTAACCTACAATGAGCAGTTCTTC.

The genes are TRBV28 and TRBJ2-3; D is unresolved. The CDR3 sequence is 11 residues long. The V gene lost 6 bases and the J gene lost 5 bases, with 6 bases spanning the gap. Germline CDR1 reads MDHEN; CDR2 reads SYDVKM. The CDR3 sequence: CASSLKDTQYF. CDR3 nucleotide sequence: TGTGCCAGCAGCCTTAAAGATACGCAGTATTTT.

The V gene is TRBV19, the J gene TRBJ2-1; 8 bases match TRBD2. This CDR3 has 14 residues. V lost 2 bases to trimming and J lost 7 bases; unmatched junction nucleotides: 4. Germline V gives CDR1 LNHDA, CDR2 SQIVND (reference sequence). In DNA, the CDR3 is TGTGCCAGTAGTATACGGGAGGGGGGGAATGAGCAGTTCTTC. This sequence encodes CASSIREGGNEQFF.

V usage is TRBV29-1 and J usage is TRBJ2-5, with 7 bases lining up with TRBD1. The length of the CDR3 is 13 residues. Per the germline V gene, CDR1 is SQVTM and CDR2 is ANQGSEA. The J segment lost 2 bases and the V segment lost 4 bases, leaving 4 bases of the junction unmatched. The CDR3 loop is CSVVGRGQETQYF. In DNA, the CDR3 is TGCAGCGTTGTGGGCAGGGGGCAAGAGACCCAGTACTTC.

This clone was observed a handful of times. The V call is TRBV6-5, the J call TRBJ2-7; TRBD2 matches 10 bases. Losses at the gene ends were 5 bases for V and 3 bases for J; bases not matched to a gene: 7. CDR3 size: 15 residues. Per germline, CDR1 MNHEY and CDR2 SVGAGI. The CDR3 loop reads CASSNSGGLIYEQYF. In DNA form, the CDR3 reads TGTGCCAGCAGTAATAGCGGGGGGTTGATCTACGAGCAGTACTTC.

The genes are TRBV29-1 and TRBJ1-1; D is undetermined. The CDR3 is made up of 13 amino acids. Trimming removed 5 bases at V and 2 bases at J, with 12 bases between. Germline values: CDR1 SQVTM, CDR2 ANQGSEA. CDR3 DNA: TGCAGCGTTACCAAGCTGGGCAACACTGAAGCTTTCTTT. This translates into CSVTKLGNTEAFF.

This clone was counted between two and nine times. The chain employs TRBV7-9 and TRBJ1-4, with a weak D call TRBD1 (6 bases). The CDR3 totals 13 residues. V lost 4 bases and J lost 7, with 10 bases in between. CDR1 and CDR2 from the germline V gene are SEHNR and FQNEAQ (reference sequence). Written as DNA, the CDR3 is TGTGCCAGCAGCTCCGGACAGCTTGAAAAACTGTTTTTT. Residues: CASSSGQLEKLFF.

The V gene is TRBV5-1, the J gene TRBJ2-5; D unresolved. The tail of the sequence fits TRBJ2-7 better, so the J call may be wrong. This CDR3 contains 15 residues. In germline, CDR1 is SGHRS, CDR2 YFSETQ. The CDR3 protein is CASSLVSNSVYEQYF. The CDR3 DNA reads TGCGCCAGCAGCTTGGTCTCGAACTCCGTCTACGAGCAGTACTTC.

The chain has TRBV10-2 and TRBJ2-1; 11 bases fit TRBD1. After removal of 7 bases from V and 7 bases from J, the junction contained 12 bases not matched to a gene. The CDR3 sequence is 16 residues long. CDR1 and CDR2 from the germline V gene are WSHSY and SAAADI. DNA for the CDR3: TGCGCCAGCACTTACCCAGGACAGGGGGCGAGGAATGAGCAGTTCTTC. This codes for CASTYPGQGARNEQFF.

V is TRBV28 and J is TRBJ1-1; D is unclear. The CDR3 spans 14 residues. Looked up from germline, CDR1 is MDHEN and CDR2 is SYDVKM. V gave up 5 bases and J gave up 5 bases, with 15 bases separating them. The DNA for the CDR3 is TGTGCCAGCAGTAGCCTCGGGGTCCGTACTGAAGCTTTCTTT. Translating it yields CASSSLGVRTEAFF.

V is TRBV6-6 and J is TRBJ2-7; 9 nucleotides match TRBD2. The CDR3 has 16 residues. J was trimmed by 0 bases and V by 2 bases; bases with no gene match: 5. Germline loops: CDR1 MNHNY, CDR2 SVGAGI (reference sequence). The CDR3: CASSYQTSGSSYEQYF. The CDR3 DNA reads as TGTGCCAGCAGTTACCAGACTAGCGGATCCTCCTACGAGCAGTACTTC.

CDR3 nucleotide sequence: TGTGCCAGCAGCTTGCATCCAGGGGGACAGCCCCAGCATTTT. Protein sequence: CASSLHPGGQPQHF. The rearrangement links TRBV5-4 to TRBJ1-5, with 7 nucleotides matching TRBD1. The germline V gene has CDR1 SGHNT and CDR2 YYREEE (reference sequence). CDR3 length: 14 amino acids. Unmatched junction bases numbered 5, after V lost 1 base and J lost 7 bases.

This chain joins TRBV5-1 and TRBJ1-2; no clear D. This CDR3 is built from 14 residues. The germline V gene has CDR1 SGHRS and CDR2 YFSETQ. The V end was cut by 0 bases, the J end by 2 bases, with 8 bases between. CDR3 DNA sequence: TGCGCCAGCAGCTTGGAAAACAGAAACTATGGCTACACCTTC. This encodes CASSLENRNYGYTF.

The CDR3 loop is CASSQPAGVETQYF. The CDR3 DNA reads TGCGCCAGCAGCCAACCAGCGGGAGTAGAGACCCAGTACTTC. The chain recombines TRBV4-1 with TRBJ2-5, with 8 bases lining up with TRBD2. The CDR3 extends over 14 amino acids. Losses at the gene ends were 2 bases for V and 4 bases for J; bases not matched to a gene: 3. Germline V gives CDR1 MGHRA, CDR2 YSYEKL.

This clone was seen a few times. The chain couples TRBV28 to TRBJ2-5, with D uncertain. The end of the DNA fits TRBJ2-7 better, so the J call may be wrong. Germline V gene sequence: CDR1 MDHEN, CDR2 SYDVKM. The CDR3 length is 13 residues. The CDR3 sequence: CASSLLGRNEQYF. Here the CDR3 DNA reads TGTGCCAGCAGTTTATTGGGCCGGAACGAGCAGTACTTC.

The chain recombines TRBV7-9 with TRBJ1-4; D remains unclear. This CDR3 spans 15 amino acids. Germline CDR1 is SEHNR and CDR2 is FQNEAQ (reference sequence). The V end was cut by 1 base, the J end by 0 bases, with 6 bases between. CDR3 DNA: TGTGCCAGCAGCTTAGTAGCTGCAACTAATGAAAAACTGTTTTTT. This gives the protein CASSLVAATNEKLFF.

Remarks on this clone: Relative to the germline gene, one junction end is altered; a read error may explain this. The CDR3 coding sequence is TGTCCCAGCAGCGTAGCCTCAGCGCCCCACAATGAGCAGTTCTTC. As protein: CPSSVASAPHNEQFF. The chain recombines TRBV9 with TRBJ2-1; D remains ambiguous. CDR3 length equals 15 residues. Germline V gene lookup returns CDR1 SGDLS and CDR2 YYNGEE.

This sequence joins TRBV19 and TRBJ1-2; D is possibly TRBD1 (6 bases). This CDR3 has 13 amino acids. Germline V CDR1 and CDR2: LNHDA, SQIVND (reference sequence). V was trimmed by 6 bases and J by 2 bases, leaving 10 bases between them. The CDR3 region has the DNA TGTGCCAGTAGCGACAGGCCAAACTATGGCTACACCTTC. It translates to CASSDRPNYGYTF.

This chain links TRBV27 with TRBJ2-1; 11 positions agree with TRBD1. With 2 bases clipped from V and 6 bases from J, the junction kept 3 bases outside the gene matches. This CDR3 is built from 15 residues. The germline V gene encodes CDR1 MNHEY and CDR2 SMNVEV (reference sequence). The chain's CDR3 is CASSLGDRGGNEQFF. CDR3 DNA: TGTGCCAGCAGTTTAGGGGACAGGGGGGGCAATGAGCAGTTCTTC.

This chain uses TRBV27 with TRBJ2-3; 7 bases are shared with TRBD2. V gave up 6 bases and J gave up 3 bases; unmatched junction bases: 6. CDR3 length equals 14 residues. CDR1 and CDR2 (germline): MNHEY, SMNVEV (reference sequence). The CDR3 bases are TGTGCCAGCAGGATCGGCGGGAGTACAGATACGCAGTATTTT. Translation: CASRIGGSTDTQYF.